These T cell receptor beta chains were read from a single sample in a study of cytomegalovirus exposure and HLA in healthy donors. Assay used: immunoSEQ multiplex PCR; TCRdb lists only in-frame clones, some missing. The table lists approximately 150,000 clones, 73% of them singletons, with approximately 1.8% in the top ten. The sequenced sample consisted of PBMCs. These receptors originate from a woman between 18 and 30 years old in good health and CMV-seronegative. The CDR3 runs from the conserved cysteine through the conserved F or W. A D gene is named only where the DNA matches it firmly. The size entry is marked missing in some rows and otherwise reads once, few, many or a size class.

-,-,12,TRBJ2-2,TRBV28,TGTGCCAGCCAGGGGAACACCGGGGAGCTGTTTTTT,CASQGNTGELFF
-,TRBD1,15,TRBJ1-2,TRBV4-1,TGCGCCAGCAGCCGAGGACCGACAGGGGGCTATGGCTACACCTTC,CASSRGPTGGYGYTF
-,TRBD1,16,TRBJ1-2,TRBV29-1,TGCAGCGTTGAACCTCTTGATCCGGGACAGGGGTTTGGCTACACCTTC,CSVEPLDPGQGFGYTF
once,TRBD2,15,TRBJ2-1,TRBV27,TGTGCCAGCAGTAGCACTAGCGGGGGCCTTATCGAGCAGTTCTTC,CASSSTSGGLIEQFF
-,-,15,TRBJ2-6,TRBV6-5,TGTGCCAGCAGTAGGACAAGCTCTGGGGCCAACGTCCTGACTTTC,CASSRTSSGANVLTF
-,-,15,TRBJ1-1,TRBV19,TGTGCCAGTATCAATAGGGGTTGGGGGAACACTGAAGCTTTCTTT,CASINRGWGNTEAFF
few,-,15,TRBJ2-7,TRBV11-3,TGTGCCAGGAATAACATACTCACAGCAAACTACGAGCAGTACTTC,CARNNILTANYEQYF
-,-,15,TRBJ2-2,TRBV4-3,TGCGCCAGCAGCCAGGGGGGTAGCGCCACCGGGGAGCTGTTTTTT,CASSQGGSATGELFF
-,TRBD2,16,TRBJ2-3,TRBV11-3,TGTGCCAGCAGCTTGGGACTAGCGGGGGCCACAGATACGCAGTATTTT,CASSLGLAGATDTQYF
-,-,15,TRBJ1-1,TRBV27,TGTGCCAGCAGTTTTAGTCTGGCGGACTACACTGAAGCTTTCTTT,CASSFSLADYTEAFF
-,-,17,TRBJ2-2,TRBV11-2,TGTGCCAGCAGCTTAAGAGAGCAGCGTTTTAGCACCGGGGAGCTGTTTTTT,CASSLREQRFSTGELFF
-,-,17,TRBJ2-1,TRBV11-3,TGTGCCAGCAGCTTATCGTCTTCAACTACCCCCTACAATGAGCAGTTCTTC,CASSLSSSTTPYNEQFF
-,TRBD1,15,TRBJ2-5,TRBV5-1,TGCGCCAGCAGCTTGGAACCGGGACAGCAAGAGACCCAGTACTTC,CASSLEPGQQETQYF
-,TRBD2,15,TRBJ2-1,TRBV6-4,TGTGCCAGCAGTCTAACTAGCGGGGGGGCCGGTGAGCAGTTCTTC,CASSLTSGGAGEQFF
once,TRBD2,15,TRBJ2-1,TRBV9,TGTGCCAGCAGCGTAGGCGGAGCGGGGAGCAATGAGCAGTTCTTC,CASSVGGAGSNEQFF
-,-,14,TRBJ1-1,TRBV7-2,TGTGCCAGCAGCTTAACAGACGCGAACACTGAAGCTTTCTTT,CASSLTDANTEAFF
-,TRBD1,13,TRBJ1-2,TRBV2,TGTGCCAGCACCCAACAGGGGTTGGATGGCTACACCTTC,CASTQQGLDGYTF
-,TRBD1,17,TRBJ2-2,TRBV2,TGTGCCAGCAGTGGCGGAACAGGGGATTGGCGGACCGGGGAGCTGTTTTTT,CASSGGTGDWRTGELFF
-,-,13,TRBJ1-1,TRBV27,TGTGCCAGCAGTTTTGGGGGAGGCACTGAAGCTTTCTTT,CASSFGGGTEAFF
-,-,12,TRBJ2-1,TRBV5-5,TGTGCCAGCAGCTCTGCTAACAATGAGCAGTTCTTC,CASSSANNEQFF
-,TRBD1,15,TRBJ1-6,TRBV9,TGTGCCAGCAGCGTAGGGACAGGGGGGTCTTCACCCCTCCACTTT,CASSVGTGGSSPLHF
once,-,14,TRBJ1-4,TRBV28,TGTGCCAGCAGTTTTACAGCAACTAATGAAAAACTGTTTTTT,CASSFTATNEKLFF
-,-,15,TRBJ1-3,TRBV13,TGTGCCAGCAGCTTAGACAGCAGCTCTGGAAACACCATATATTTT,CASSLDSSSGNTIYF
-,TRBD1,11,TRBJ2-7,TRBV20-1,TGCAGTGCAGGGACAGACTACGAGCAGTACTTC,CSAGTDYEQYF
few,TRBD2,16,TRBJ2-1,TRBV14,TGTGCCAGCAGCTGGACTAGCGGGAAATCCTACAATGAGCAGTTCTTC,CASSWTSGKSYNEQFF
once,TRBD2,16,TRBJ2-1,TRBV7-8,TGTGCCAGCAGCCCGCGTAGGCGGGAGCAGCCGAATGAGCAGTTCTTC,CASSPRRREQPNEQFF
-,-,14,TRBJ1-4,TRBV4-1,TGCGCCAGCAGCCAATCGGTCGGGGGGGAAAAACTGTTTTTT,CASSQSVGGEKLFF
-,-,16,TRBJ2-2,TRBV7-3,TGTGCCAGCAGCTTAAGGGGGCGGGCGAACACCGGGGAGCTGTTTTTT,CASSLRGRANTGELFF
-,-,16,TRBJ2-1,TRBV10-3,TGTGCCATCAGTGAAAGCCGGCTAGCAAGTGTTTCTGAGCAGTTCTTC,CAISESRLASVSEQFF
-,TRBD1,15,TRBJ1-6,TRBV5-4,TGTGCCAGCAGCTCCGCGACAGGGGCAGATTCACCCCTCCACTTT,CASSSATGADSPLHF
-,TRBD2,17,TRBJ2-3,TRBV7-2,TGTGCCAGCAGCCCGCGACTAGCGGGAGGGTGGACAGATACGCAGTATTTT,CASSPRLAGGWTDTQYF
-,TRBD2,17,TRBJ2-2,TRBV2,TGTGCCAGCAGTGATCTTCAGCGGGGGGGCTACACCGGGGAGCTGTTTTTT,CASSDLQRGGYTGELFF
-,TRBD1,15,TRBJ1-6,TRBV9,TGTGCCAGCAGCCCAGACGGACAGGGACGTTCACCCCTCCACTTT,CASSPDGQGRSPLHF
-,TRBD2,16,TRBJ2-5,TRBV11-2,TGTGCCAGCAGCTTAGATCGAGCGGGAGGACAAGAGACCCAGTACTTC,CASSLDRAGGQETQYF
-,TRBD1,16,TRBJ2-5,TRBV5-4,TGTGCCAGCAGCTTGTCAACCAGACAGGGCTGGGAGACCCAGTACTTC,CASSLSTRQGWETQYF
-,-,16,TRBJ1-4,TRBV14,TGTGCCAGCAGCCACTCCTCCAGAGAAAACGGGGAAAAACTGTTTTTT,CASSHSSRENGEKLFF
-,-,13,TRBJ1-1,TRBV28,TGTGCCAGCAGTTCGACAGTTTACACTGAAGCTTTCTTT,CASSSTVYTEAFF
-,-,13,TRBJ2-7,TRBV11-3,TGTGCCAGCAGCCGAGGGAGGACCTACGAGCAGTACTTC,CASSRGRTYEQYF
-,TRBD1,14,TRBJ2-7,TRBV6-1,TGTGCCAGCAGTGAGGACAGGGGTTCCTACGAGCAGTACTTC,CASSEDRGSYEQYF
-,-,16,TRBJ1-2,TRBV9,TGTGCCAGCAGCGGTTCCCTGGGACCGGACTACGGGGGCTACACCTTC,CASSGSLGPDYGGYTF
-,-,17,TRBJ1-2,TRBV9,TGTGCCAGCAGCGTAGCTCGTTGGGGCAGCCCTAACTATGGCTACACCTTC,CASSVARWGSPNYGYTF
-,TRBD2,17,TRBJ2-2,TRBV5-8,TGTGCCAGCAGCTTGGCCAGGGCGGGAGGAAACACCGGGGAGCTGTTTTTT,CASSLARAGGNTGELFF
-,-,10,TRBJ2-7,TRBV20-1,TGCAGTGCTAGACTGTACGAGCAGTACTTC,CSARLYEQYF
once,TRBD1,16,TRBJ1-1,TRBV18,TGTGCCAGCTCACCATCAGGGGGTGATACATACACTGAAGCTTTCTTT,CASSPSGGDTYTEAFF
-,TRBD1,14,TRBJ1-1,TRBV27,TGTGCCAGCAGTTTAGACAGGGCAAACACTGAAGCTTTCTTT,CASSLDRANTEAFF
-,TRBD2,18,TRBJ2-3,TRBV7-2,TGTGCCAGCAGCCAGAACCCCGGACTAGCGGGAGTTACAGATACGCAGTATTTT,CASSQNPGLAGVTDTQYF
-,-,14,TRBJ1-2,TRBV19,TGTGCCAGTAGTATCGACAACCCCCTCAAGGGCTACACCTTC,CASSIDNPLKGYTF
-,TRBD1,15,TRBJ2-5,TRBV6-1,TGTGCCAGCAGTAGCCGGGACAGGGGCGTAGAGACCCAGTACTTC,CASSSRDRGVETQYF
-,-,13,TRBJ2-2,TRBV4-3,TGCGCCAGCAGCCTGTCGGGTCCCGGGGAGCTGTTTTTT,CASSLSGPGELFF
-,-,13,TRBJ1-2,TRBV7-2,TGTGCCAGCAGCGGTACAGGGCCGCCTCTCTACACCTTC,CASSGTGPPLYTF
-,-,12,TRBJ2-3,TRBV4-2,TGTGCCAGCAGCCACAGGGTTGATACGCAGTATTTT,CASSHRVDTQYF
few,TRBD1,15,TRBJ2-5,TRBV5-1,TGCGCCAGCAGCTTGGCTGGACAGGTTCAAGAGACCCAGTACTTC,CASSLAGQVQETQYF
-,TRBD2,16,TRBJ2-7,TRBV7-2,TGTGCCAGCAGCTTAGCCGGCGGGGGGCGAACCTACGAGCAGTACTTC,CASSLAGGGRTYEQYF
-,TRBD1,15,TRBJ2-7,TRBV4-3,TGCGCCAGCAGCCAAAACACCGGGACAGGATACGAGCAGTACTTC,CASSQNTGTGYEQYF
few,-,15,TRBJ2-7,TRBV9,TGTGCCAGCAGCGTAGCTAAGGGCGGGGCCTACGAGCAGTACTTC,CASSVAKGGAYEQYF